This TCR beta chain was sequenced in a study of blood T cell repertoires in COVID-19. Here immunoSEQ multiplex PCR was the method, and the copy in TCRdb shows in-frame clones only, minus some. The sample consists of some 130,000 clones, 84% of them appearing once. Germline loops: CDR1 MNHEY, CDR2 SVGAGI. This CDR3 spans 14 amino acids. The ends were cut back, 3 bases at V and 1 base at J, with 10 bases in the middle. The chain carries TRBV6-5 and TRBJ2-7; maybe TRBD1 (6 bases). Material: peripheral blood. This sequence originates from a human donor in a cohort sampled during active COVID-19. As DNA, the CDR3 is TGTGCCAGCAGTTATAGAGACAGGTCCTACGAGCAGTACTTC. Translated, it gives CASSYRDRSYEQYF.